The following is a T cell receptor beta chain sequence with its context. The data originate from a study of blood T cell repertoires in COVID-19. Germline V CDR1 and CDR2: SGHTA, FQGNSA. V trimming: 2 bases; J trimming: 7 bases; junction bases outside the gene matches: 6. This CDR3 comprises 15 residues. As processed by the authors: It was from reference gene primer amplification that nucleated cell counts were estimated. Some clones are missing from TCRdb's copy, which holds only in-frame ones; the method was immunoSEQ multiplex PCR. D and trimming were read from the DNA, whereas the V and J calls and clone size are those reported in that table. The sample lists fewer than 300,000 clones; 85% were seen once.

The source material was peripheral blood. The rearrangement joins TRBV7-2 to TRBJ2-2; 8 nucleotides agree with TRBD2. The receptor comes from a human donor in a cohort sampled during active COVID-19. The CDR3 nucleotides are TGTGCCAGCAGCTTAAGCGGGAGAGGTATCGGGGAGCTGTTTTTT. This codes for CASSLSGRGIGELFF. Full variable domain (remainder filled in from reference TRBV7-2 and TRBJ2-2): GAGVSQSPSNKVTEKGKDVELRCDPISGHTALYWYRQSLGQGLEFLIYFQGNSAPDKSGLPSDRFSAERTGGSVSTLTIQRTQQEDSAVYLCASSLSGRGIGELFFGEGSRLTVL.